This TCR beta chain was captured by sequencing in a study of cytomegalovirus exposure and HLA in healthy donors. Whole-study context: Approximately 85 million unique TCRs from HLA-typed donors were held in an early data release. Notes on the study in general: The authors later linked a missense DCLRE1C variant to TCR beta V- and J-gene trimming. Generally TCR sequences proved uncommon, though certain public TCRs appeared in numerous donors.

The PCR used 60 Vbeta and 13 Jbeta primers. The method was immunoSEQ multiplex PCR; TCRdb's version includes in-frame clones alone and lacks a portion of them. The sample includes about 210,000 clones, over 60% of them seen just once. Notes on this clone: Antigen unknown.

V was trimmed by 1 base and J by 5 bases, leaving 9 bases between them. Germline V gene lookup returns CDR1 SGHRS and CDR2 YFSETQ. This CDR3 has 13 amino acids. The sample consisted of PBMCs. J is TRBJ2-5 and V is TRBV5-1; no reliable D call. The TCR was taken from a male donor in good health and CMV-seronegative. CDR3 in DNA: TGCGCCAGCAGCTTGTCTCTCCCGGAGACCCAGTACTTC. Translating gives CASSLSLPETQYF. Filled out from reference TRBV5-1 and TRBJ2-5, the complete variable domain reads KAGVTQTPRYLIKTRGQQVTLSCSPISGHRSVSWYQQTPGQGLQFLFEYFSETQRNKGNFPGRFSGRQFSNSRSEMNVSTLELGDSALYLCASSLSLPETQYFGPGTRLLVL.